Below are 10 T cell receptor beta chains sequenced from a single sample in a study of T and B cells in COVID-19 patients. BIOMED2 TRB-A/B primer pools were used in multiplex TRB PCR. In TCRdb, the multiplex PCR reads were re-called with MiXCR into one record per CDR3 protein. The data show 7,500 to 8,500 distinct CDR3 sequences, with over 35% seen just once and around 3% held by the top ten. Blood genomic DNA input for TRB amplification was about 220-500 ng. The sample consisted of blood. The source of these receptors is a human donor who had recovered from COVID-19.

Only a few counts were recorded for this clonotype. The CDR3 DNA follows: TGCGCCAGCAGCTTGGCCCCAAGGACTAGCGGGGATCCTGGGGAGCTGTTTTTT. Amino acid sequence: CASSLAPRTSGDPGELFF. The chain recombines TRBV5-1 with TRBJ2-2; 12 positions match TRBD2. The V and J ends lost 0 bases and 8 bases, in that order; junction bases with no gene match: 11. This CDR3 is built from 18 residues. Looked up from germline, CDR1 is SGHRS and CDR2 is YFSETQ.

This rearrangement joins TRBV6-6 to TRBJ2-3; D ambiguous. The germline V and J ends were trimmed by 0 bases and 1 base, with 14 bases remaining between them. This CDR3 has 17 amino acids. Germline V gene lookup returns CDR1 MNHNY and CDR2 SVGAGI (reference sequence). CDR3 nucleotide sequence: TGTGCCAGCAGTTACTCGACGGAACCCGGTGGCACAGATACGCAGTATTTT. Translating it yields CASSYSTEPGGTDTQYF.

Concerning this clonotype: Since no conserved phenylalanine or tryptophan closes the CDR3, a read error is the likely cause. V gene TRBV19 combines with J gene TRBJ1-1; 8 bases agree with TRBD1. Germline CDR1 is LNHDA and CDR2 is SQIVND (reference sequence). V gave up 6 bases and J gave up 6 bases; unmatched junction bases: 9. The CDR3 spans 14 residues. CDR3 bases: TGTGCCAGTAGGGAGGGACAGGTCCCCGCTGAAGCTTTCTCT. Translated: CASREGQVPAEAFS.

The rearrangement links TRBV15 to TRBJ2-7, with unresolved D. The germline CDR1 and CDR2 sequences are LNHNV and YYDKDF (reference sequence). Trimming took 0 bases from V and 6 from J, leaving 15 bases between them. This CDR3 is built from 15 residues. CDR3 loop: CATSRDLPSRGEQYF. The DNA for the CDR3 is TGTGCCACCAGCAGAGATCTGCCCAGCCGCGGCGAGCAGTACTTC. Complete variable domain (other parts from reference TRBV15 and TRBJ2-7): DAMVIQNPRYQVTQFGKPVTLSCSQTLNHNVMYWYQQKSSQAPKLLFHYYDKDFNNEADTPDNFQSRRPNTSFCFLDIRSPGLGDTAMYLCATSRDLPSRGEQYFGPGTRLTVT.

The chain combines TRBV19 with TRBJ1-5; 7 bases are shared with TRBD1. The germline V gene encodes CDR1 LNHDA and CDR2 SQIVND (reference sequence). V dropped 8 bases and J dropped 2; count of bases not matched to a gene: 6. The CDR3 consists of 14 residues. The chain's CDR3 is CASQGGAGNQPQHF. The CDR3 coding sequence is TGTGCCAGTCAAGGGGGCGCCGGCAATCAGCCCCAGCATTTT.

A note on this clonotype: Its ends do not fully match the called genes, so a read error is possible. The chain employs TRBV6-5 and TRBJ2-2, with 9 bases lining up with TRBD1. There are 15 residues in the CDR3. CDR1 and CDR2 (germline): MNHEY, SVGAGI. DNA of the CDR3: TGCGCCAGCAGCTCACCGGGACAGGGAACCGGGGAGCTGTTTTTT. Translated: CASSSPGQGTGELFF.

The table lists this clonotype with a few counts. J is TRBJ1-2 and V is TRBV27; TRBD1 might be the D (6 bases). V shed 8 bases and J shed 5 bases, with 15 bases lying between them. Germline assignment: CDR1 MNHEY and CDR2 SMNVEV (reference sequence). The CDR3 covers 13 residues. CDR3 in DNA: TGTGCCAGCGCCCTCCAGGGGTGGTATGGCTACACCTTC. Amino acids: CASALQGWYGYTF.

Judged by abundance, this clonotype is large. The chain employs TRBV29-1 and TRBJ2-2; no firm D call. Germline CDR1 and CDR2: SQVTM and ANQGSEA. The CDR3 has 14 residues. V dropped 0 bases and J dropped 6 bases, with 11 bases sitting between them. CDR3 residues: CSVEDYDKAGELFF. CDR3 nucleotides: TGCAGCGTTGAAGATTATGACAAAGCCGGGGAGCTGTTTTTT.

This chain uses TRBV6-2 or TRBV6-3 with TRBJ2-1; weak D call: TRBD2 (5 bases). The CDR3 consists of 13 residues. In germline, CDR1 is MNHEY, CDR2 SVGEGT. This chain's CDR3 is CVTAMRVLDEQFF. DNA of the CDR3: TGTGTCACCGCCATGAGGGTACTGGATGAGCAGTTCTTC.

Only a few counts were recorded for this clonotype. V is TRBV30 and J is TRBJ1-1; D might be TRBD1 (6 bases). V lost 1 base to trimming and J lost 4 bases, with 13 bases between them. The V gene's germline CDR1 is GTSNPN and CDR2 SVGIG (reference sequence). The CDR3 has 14 residues. CDR3 DNA: TGTGCCTGGAGTGGCCAGGGGAGTCTCACTGAAGCTTTCTTT. Its protein product is CAWSGQGSLTEAFF.